This T cell receptor beta chain was profiled in a study of blood T cell repertoires in COVID-19. The count of this clone is one. Seattle patient enrollment occurred during active infection, with longitudinal follow-up thereafter. Per the original methods: For nucleated cells, counts were estimated from reference gene primer amplification. Sequencing used immunoSEQ multiplex PCR; TCRdb keeps in-frame clones, though not all of them. D and trimming were read from the DNA, whereas the V and J calls and clone size are those reported in that table. The sample carries approximately 350,000 clones, around 89% recorded once. The CDR3 sequence is 17 residues long. After removal of 2 bases from V and 5 bases from J, the junction contained 6 bases not matched to a gene. From germline, CDR1 is SGHVS and CDR2 FNYEAQ.

This receptor was taken from a woman in her twenties or thirties with COVID-19, enrolled during active disease. The sequencing sample was made of peripheral blood. The genes are TRBV7-6 and TRBJ1-6; 10 bases are a match to TRBD1. The CDR3 spells CASSLMGQGTHNSPLHF. In nucleotides, the CDR3 is TGTGCCAGCAGCTTAATGGGACAGGGGACCCATAATTCACCCCTCCACTTT.